This TCR beta chain was sequenced during a study of human T cells and chemical hapten exposure. Study-level background: For sensitization, 2% DPC was applied to an approximately 2 cm by approximately 2 cm patch of upper inner arm skin. Weekly administration of diphenylcyclopropenone to the scalp of patients continued throughout the roughly 25-week study. Study conclusions and caveats: DPC sensitization did not alter TCRs above 1 in 1000 frequency. Healthy individuals' immune responses may differ from those of donors, who had alopecia.

TCRdb re-called the RACE reads through MiXCR, storing one row per CDR3 protein. The sample has around 350,000 distinct CDR3 sequences, around 5% seen once. Time point in this sample: pre-sensitization, week 0. This sample's treatment: therapeutic diphenylcyclopropenone sensitization with weekly scalp DPC. Trimming took 0 bases from V and 5 from J, leaving 14 bases between them. The CDR3 contains 16 residues. Germline V gene data show CDR1 as MGHRA and CDR2 as YSYEKL. This clonotype was found many times. Its specificity is unknown. The J gene is TRBJ1-5, the V gene TRBV4-1; perhaps TRBD1 as D (5 bases). The source of this sequence is a woman between 18 and 29 years old with alopecia areata. Some clones in this sample may be carry-over from other donors' samples. Sequencing was performed on whole blood, taken in connection with sensitization to the hapten diphenylcyclopropenone (DPC). This CDR3 reads CASSQDRGTVYQPQHF. The CDR3 DNA follows: TGCGCCAGCAGCCAAGATCGAGGGACTGTGTATCAGCCCCAGCATTTT.